A selection of T cell receptor beta chains follows, all from one sample in a study of sequential checkpoint blockade in melanoma. Only in-frame clones appear in the TCRdb table, and some are missing; sequencing was by immunoSEQ multiplex PCR. The table lists 25,000 to 30,000 clones, 83% of them singletons. The sample consisted of CD8+ T cells sorted from blood (inferred from file names), taken from a patient given nivolumab and ipilimumab in sequence. These receptors were obtained from a human donor with melanoma. The CDR3 runs from the conserved cysteine through the conserved F or W. The D gene is left open where the match is weak. Clone size is given for some rows only: seen once, a few or many times, or a class if the clone is expanded.

v_call: TRBV6-1
clone_size: .
cdr3_length: 16
j_call: TRBJ1-5
d_call: TRBD1
cdr3_aa: CASSEDDGTGHQPQHF
cdr3_nt: TGTGCCAGCAGTGAAGATGACGGGACAGGTCATCAGCCCCAGCATTTT

v_call: TRBV19
clone_size: .
cdr3_length: 12
j_call: TRBJ2-1
d_call: TRBD1
cdr3_aa: CATQGQGSEQFF
cdr3_nt: TGTGCCACTCAAGGACAGGGCAGCGAGCAGTTCTTC

v_call: TRBV5-4
clone_size: .
cdr3_length: 12
j_call: TRBJ1-2
d_call: .
cdr3_aa: CASSLSRDGYTF
cdr3_nt: TGTGCCAGCAGCTTATCCAGGGATGGCTACACCTTC

v_call: TRBV27
clone_size: .
cdr3_length: 16
j_call: TRBJ1-5
d_call: .
cdr3_aa: CASSPSSGAAGQPQHF
cdr3_nt: TGTGCCAGCAGCCCGTCGAGTGGCGCCGCAGGGCAGCCCCAGCATTTT

v_call: TRBV25-1
clone_size: .
cdr3_length: 16
j_call: TRBJ1-5
d_call: .
cdr3_aa: CASSAPGWASNQPQHF
cdr3_nt: TGTGCCAGCAGTGCTCCAGGGTGGGCTAGCAATCAGCCCCAGCATTTT

v_call: TRBV25-1
clone_size: .
cdr3_length: 12
j_call: TRBJ2-3
d_call: .
cdr3_aa: CASSDVGGTQYF
cdr3_nt: TGTGCCAGCAGTGACGTCGGGGGTACGCAGTATTTT

v_call: TRBV20-1
clone_size: .
cdr3_length: 11
j_call: TRBJ1-1
d_call: .
cdr3_aa: CSAPRNTEAFF
cdr3_nt: TGCAGTGCTCCCAGGAACACTGAAGCTTTCTTT

v_call: TRBV27
clone_size: few
cdr3_length: 17
j_call: TRBJ2-1
d_call: TRBD2
cdr3_aa: CASSLQLPGLAGDEQFF
cdr3_nt: TGTGCCAGCAGTCTCCAACTCCCGGGACTAGCGGGGGATGAGCAGTTCTTC

v_call: TRBV5-4
clone_size: .
cdr3_length: 17
j_call: TRBJ2-1
d_call: .
cdr3_aa: CASSLEAGLTSYNEQFF
cdr3_nt: TGTGCCAGCAGCTTGGAGGCAGGGCTGACCTCCTACAATGAGCAGTTCTTC

v_call: TRBV28
clone_size: .
cdr3_length: 14
j_call: TRBJ2-4
d_call: .
cdr3_aa: CASSLSLAKNIQYF
cdr3_nt: TGTGCCAGCAGTTTGTCATTAGCCAAAAACATTCAGTACTTC

v_call: TRBV15
clone_size: .
cdr3_length: 15
j_call: TRBJ2-7
d_call: .
cdr3_aa: CATGLTREGAYEQYF
cdr3_nt: TGTGCCACCGGATTGACGAGGGAGGGGGCCTACGAGCAGTACTTC

v_call: TRBV29-1
clone_size: .
cdr3_length: 16
j_call: TRBJ2-2
d_call: TRBD2
cdr3_aa: CSAEGASGLYTGELFF
cdr3_nt: TGCAGCGCCGAAGGGGCTAGCGGGCTCTACACCGGGGAGCTGTTTTTT

v_call: TRBV4-3
clone_size: .
cdr3_length: 14
j_call: TRBJ1-2
d_call: .
cdr3_aa: CASSQVRTAYGYTF
cdr3_nt: TGCGCCAGCAGCCAAGTCCGGACAGCCTATGGCTACACCTTC

v_call: TRBV9
clone_size: .
cdr3_length: 13
j_call: TRBJ2-2
d_call: TRBD2
cdr3_aa: CASSASGGGELFF
cdr3_nt: TGTGCCAGCAGCGCTTCGGGGGGCGGGGAGCTGTTTTTT

v_call: TRBV27
clone_size: once
cdr3_length: 13
j_call: TRBJ1-1
d_call: .
cdr3_aa: CASSLSMNTEAFF
cdr3_nt: TGTGCCAGCAGTTTATCCATGAACACTGAAGCTTTCTTT

v_call: TRBV10-2
clone_size: .
cdr3_length: 15
j_call: TRBJ2-3
d_call: TRBD1
cdr3_aa: CASSERQGAADTQYF
cdr3_nt: TGCGCCAGCAGTGAGAGACAGGGGGCGGCAGATACGCAGTATTTT

v_call: TRBV5-4
clone_size: .
cdr3_length: 16
j_call: TRBJ2-5
d_call: .
cdr3_aa: CASSSAQQGGWETQYF
cdr3_nt: TGTGCCAGCAGCTCAGCCCAACAGGGTGGTTGGGAGACCCAGTACTTC

v_call: TRBV19
clone_size: .
cdr3_length: 15
j_call: TRBJ1-5
d_call: .
cdr3_aa: CASSDTQGSNQPQHF
cdr3_nt: TGTGCCAGTAGTGATACTCAGGGTAGCAATCAGCCCCAGCATTTT

v_call: TRBV5-6
clone_size: .
cdr3_length: 16
j_call: TRBJ2-7
d_call: .
cdr3_aa: CASSIPQGIRGWEQYF
cdr3_nt: TGTGCCAGCAGCATACCACAGGGTATACGAGGGTGGGAGCAGTACTTC

v_call: TRBV29-1
clone_size: .
cdr3_length: 14
j_call: TRBJ2-1
d_call: .
cdr3_aa: CSLLGGGSYNEQFF
cdr3_nt: TGCAGCTTATTGGGAGGGGGGTCCTACAATGAGCAGTTCTTC

v_call: TRBV7-8
clone_size: .
cdr3_length: 14
j_call: TRBJ2-1
d_call: .
cdr3_aa: CASSLGAGARTQFF
cdr3_nt: TGTGCCAGCAGCTTAGGGGCAGGGGCAAGAACGCAGTTCTTC

v_call: TRBV9
clone_size: .
cdr3_length: 15
j_call: TRBJ1-2
d_call: .
cdr3_aa: CASSPGGGQSYGYTF
cdr3_nt: TGTGCCAGCAGCCCCGGAGGTGGCCAGTCCTATGGCTACACCTTC

v_call: TRBV4-3
clone_size: .
cdr3_length: 14
j_call: TRBJ2-2
d_call: TRBD2
cdr3_aa: CASSLGGYTGELFF
cdr3_nt: TGCGCCAGCAGCCTGGGGGGGTACACCGGGGAGCTGTTTTTT

v_call: TRBV7-2
clone_size: few
cdr3_length: 12
j_call: TRBJ2-7
d_call: TRBD1
cdr3_aa: CASRPGQHEQYF
cdr3_nt: TGTGCCAGCAGGCCGGGACAGCACGAGCAGTACTTC

v_call: TRBV27
clone_size: few
cdr3_length: 14
j_call: TRBJ1-2
d_call: .
cdr3_aa: CASSLSGPRYGYTF
cdr3_nt: TGTGCCAGCAGTTTATCGGGCCCCCGCTATGGCTACACCTTC

v_call: TRBV28
clone_size: .
cdr3_length: 15
j_call: TRBJ1-1
d_call: TRBD1
cdr3_aa: CASSLKGQGYTEAFF
cdr3_nt: TGTGCCAGCAGTTTAAAGGGACAGGGGTACACTGAAGCTTTCTTT

v_call: TRBV6-5
clone_size: .
cdr3_length: 12
j_call: TRBJ2-2
d_call: TRBD2
cdr3_aa: CASSPGGGELFF
cdr3_nt: TGTGCCAGCAGTCCGGGGGGCGGGGAGCTGTTTTTT

v_call: TRBV29-1
clone_size: .
cdr3_length: 15
j_call: TRBJ2-7
d_call: TRBD1
cdr3_aa: CSVEDLGTGIKEQYF
cdr3_nt: TGCAGCGTTGAAGATCTTGGGACAGGAATTAAAGAGCAGTACTTC

v_call: TRBV7-9
clone_size: .
cdr3_length: 14
j_call: TRBJ2-7
d_call: .
cdr3_aa: CASSSIESSYEQYF
cdr3_nt: TGTGCCAGCAGTTCGATAGAAAGCTCCTACGAGCAGTACTTC

v_call: TRBV28
clone_size: .
cdr3_length: 17
j_call: TRBJ2-1
d_call: TRBD2
cdr3_aa: CASSGAGTSGVYNEQFF
cdr3_nt: TGTGCCAGCAGTGGAGCCGGGACTAGCGGGGTCTACAATGAGCAGTTCTTC

v_call: TRBV27
clone_size: .
cdr3_length: 14
j_call: TRBJ1-1
d_call: .
cdr3_aa: CASSLRGPGTEAFF
cdr3_nt: TGTGCCAGCAGTTTAAGGGGCCCTGGCACTGAAGCTTTCTTT